Presented here are 13 T cell receptor beta chains from one specimen sequenced in a study of post-analysis software for immune sequencing data. The study's findings and limits: A few TRBV segments, TRBV5-6, TRBV5-1 and TRBV20-1 among them, were found more frequent in patients than controls.

Tagging with unique molecular identifiers was a feature of the TCR beta cDNA libraries. TCRdb recomputed calls from the PCR reads with MiXCR, one row per CDR3 protein. Of a few hundred thousand distinct CDR3 sequences detected, around 36% appear once; the ten largest clones hold around 5.9%. These TCRs are of unknown antigen specificity. The sequenced sample was blood. The receptor source for this set is a girl aged 2 to 17 with multiple sclerosis.

The V and J genes are TRBV6-6 and TRBJ2-2; possibly TRBD1 for D (5 bases). V was trimmed by 5 bases and J by 1 base, leaving 11 bases between them. The germline CDR1 and CDR2 sequences are MNHNY and SVGAGI (reference sequence). The CDR3 consists of 15 residues. CDR3 nucleotide sequence: TGTGCCAGCAGTCACCCACAGGTGAACACCGGGGAGCTGTTTTTT. Its translation: CASSHPQVNTGELFF.

This clonotype came up a few times. The CDR3 reads CAISEGGGQTQYF. Here the CDR3 DNA reads TGTGCCATCAGTGAGGGGGGGGGTCAGACCCAGTACTTC. V is TRBV10-3 and J is TRBJ2-5, with 7 bases aligning to TRBD2. The CDR3 consists of 13 residues. The trim removed 2 bases at V and 6 bases at J, leaving 3 bases unmatched. Germline CDR1 is ENHRY and CDR2 is SYGVKD.

This CDR3 is CASSVEKGLTTYNEQFF. In DNA form, the CDR3 reads TGTGCCAGCAGCGTAGAAAAGGGGCTTACAACCTACAATGAGCAGTTCTTC. This chain connects TRBV9 to TRBJ2-1, with D possibly matching TRBD1 (5 bases). This CDR3 comprises 17 residues. Between the trimmed V and J ends, which lost 0 bases and 2 bases, there was a span of 15 bases. In germline, CDR1 is SGDLS, CDR2 YYNGEE.

V is TRBV6-5 and J is TRBJ1-1; tentatively, D is TRBD1 (6 bases). CDR1 and CDR2 (germline): MNHEY, SVGAGI. V was cut by 7 bases and J by 4 bases, with 13 bases left in between. The CDR3 extends over 13 amino acids. Here the CDR3 reads CASMGTRGTEAFF. The CDR3, as DNA: TGTGCCAGCATGGGAACCAGGGGCACTGAAGCTTTCTTT.

The sample holds a few counts of this clonotype. The rearrangement joins TRBV5-6 to TRBJ2-1, with D possibly called TRBD1 or TRBD2 (7 bases each). This CDR3 has 16 residues. V lost 4 bases and J 4 bases, leaving 18 bases between the germline ends. Germline V lookup: CDR1 SGHDT, CDR2 YYEEEE. CDR3 nucleotides: TGTGCCAGCAGCAATGGACTAGGGGGCAGGTACAATGAGCAGTTCTTC. As protein: CASSNGLGGRYNEQFF.

This sequence joins TRBV20-1 and TRBJ2-1; tentatively, D is TRBD2 (6 bases). Germline lookup yields CDR1 DFQATT and CDR2 SNEGSKA (reference sequence). The CDR3 extends over 12 amino acids. With 5 bases removed from V and 7 bases from J, the gap between germline ends came to 12 bases. As DNA, the CDR3 is TGCAGTGCTGGAGGGACCACGAATGAGCAGTTCTTC. Protein sequence: CSAGGTTNEQFF.

The chain uses TRBV4-1 and TRBJ1-1; D uncertain. The CDR3 sequence is 15 residues long. Germline V lookup: CDR1 MGHRA, CDR2 YSYEKL. The V end lost 0 bases, the J end lost 4 bases, and 12 bases lay between the germline ends. CDR3 nucleotide sequence: TGCGCCAGCAGCCAAGAATGGGGTCAGAGCACTGAAGCTTTCTTT. Translation: CASSQEWGQSTEAFF.

The chain couples TRBV20-1 to TRBJ2-1, with TRBD2 matching over 11 bases. V lost 8 bases, J lost 4 bases, and 13 bases stayed unmatched. Germline CDR1 DFQATT, CDR2 SNEGSKA (reference sequence). This CDR3 region has 16 residues. The CDR3 DNA reads as TGCAGTACTCGGCAACTAGCGGGGGATAATTACAATGAGCAGTTCTTC. It translates to CSTRQLAGDNYNEQFF.

The chain links TRBV4-2 to TRBJ2-5, with 9 bases that match TRBD2. The CDR3 totals 17 residues. V shed 0 bases and J 5 bases; nucleotides not matched to a gene: 10. CDR1 is LGHNA and CDR2 is YNFKEQ in the germline V gene. The chain's CDR3 is CASSQDWGAGGFETQYF. The CDR3 coding sequence is TGTGCCAGCAGCCAAGATTGGGGAGCGGGGGGCTTTGAGACCCAGTACTTC.

The J gene is TRBJ2-5, the V gene TRBV12-3 or TRBV12-4; 9 nucleotides align to TRBD1. The CDR3 spans 17 residues. V shed 1 base, J shed 11 bases, and the junction held 17 bases outside the gene matches. The CDR3 region is CASSLGVGTGPYNEQYF. Here the CDR3 DNA reads TGTGCCAGCAGTTTAGGGGTCGGGACAGGGCCTTACAATGAGCAGTACTTC.

Remarks on this clonotype: One base away lies a much larger clone, so this may be a sequencing read error. The rearrangement uses TRBV12-3 or TRBV12-4 and TRBJ2-7, with unresolved D. This CDR3 contains 14 residues. Trimming left V 5 bases short and J 0 bases short, with 11 bases between. CDR3 region: CASSLSEYSYEQYF. The DNA of the CDR3 is TGTGCCAGCAGTCTTTCGGAGTACTCCTACGAGCAGTACTTC.

This clonotype has just a few counts. The V gene is TRBV12-3 or TRBV12-4, the J gene TRBJ1-4, with unresolved D. Trimming took off 8 bases at V and 9 bases at J, with 19 bases between the two ends. There are 14 residues in the CDR3. CDR3 loop: CASFISGSSQKLFF. CDR3 DNA: TGTGCCAGCTTCATATCCGGGTCCTCCCAAAAACTGTTTTTT.

This clonotype was seen at least ten times. J is TRBJ2-5 and V is TRBV10-2; D unclear. V was pared by 0 bases and J by 5 bases, with 4 bases between. The CDR3 has 12 residues. Germline lookup yields CDR1 WSHSY and CDR2 SAAADI. The CDR3 here is CASSESLETQYF. CDR3 bases: TGCGCCAGCAGTGAGTCTTTGGAGACCCAGTACTTC.